One sample yielded the 27 T cell receptor beta chains listed below, sequenced in a study of blood T cell repertoires in COVID-19. Libraries were prepared by immunoSEQ multiplex PCR; TCRdb keeps only in-frame clonotypes and omits some of them. The sample carries 90,000 to 100,000 clones, around 90% recorded once. The sequenced material came from peripheral blood. The source is a man in his 70s with acute or convalescent COVID-19.

The chain joins TRBV7-6 to TRBJ1-6, with D possibly TRBD1 on 6 matching bases. Germline CDR1 is SGHVS and CDR2 is FNYEAQ. The CDR3 spans 15 residues. The V end was cut by 1 base, the J end by 9 bases, with 13 bases between. CDR3 in amino acids: CASSLGAGETSPLHF. In DNA form, the CDR3 reads TGTGCCAGCAGCTTAGGGGCAGGGGAGACTTCACCCCTCCACTTT. The complete variable domain, with remaining parts taken from reference TRBV7-6 and TRBJ1-6, reads GAGVSQSPRYKVTKRGQDVALRCDPISGHVSLYWYRQALGQGPEFLTYFNYEAQQDKSGLPNDRFSAERPEGSISTLTIQRTEQRDSAMYRCASSLGAGETSPLHFGNGTRLTVT.

This clone was picked up one time. This rearrangement joins TRBV5-1 to TRBJ1-1, with 7 bases aligning to TRBD1. The length of the CDR3 is 14 residues. After removal of 2 bases from V and 3 bases from J, the junction contained 4 bases not matched to a gene. Per the germline V gene, CDR1 is SGHRS and CDR2 is YFSETQ. CDR3 residues: CASSFQGGYTEAFF. The DNA for the CDR3 is TGCGCCAGCAGCTTCCAGGGGGGTTACACTGAAGCTTTCTTT.

The rearrangement joins TRBV9 to TRBJ2-1; D perhaps matches TRBD2 (6 bases). Germline assignment: CDR1 SGDLS and CDR2 YYNGEE. The CDR3 spans 15 residues. V gave up 2 bases and J gave up 5 bases, with 14 bases separating them. CDR3 protein: CASSVGGAGHNEQFF. The DNA for the CDR3 is TGTGCCAGCAGCGTGGGCGGGGCCGGACACAATGAGCAGTTCTTC.

A note on this clone: Different DNA sequences within this sample yield the same CDR3. This chain joins TRBV2 and TRBJ1-5; maybe TRBD1 (6 bases). Germline V gene lookup returns CDR1 SNHLY and CDR2 FYNNEI. The V and J ends lost 2 bases and 4 bases respectively, with 6 bases between them. The CDR3 is 13 residues long. CDR3 in DNA: TGTGCCAGCAGTGAACAGGGGAATCAGCCCCAGCATTTT. Translation gives CASSEQGNQPQHF.

The chain carries TRBV4-1 and TRBJ1-3; no clear D. Trimming removed 0 bases from V and 4 bases from J, with 19 bases in between. This CDR3 has 18 amino acids. CDR1 is MGHRA and CDR2 is YSYEKL in the germline V gene. The CDR3 DNA reads TGCGCCAGCAGCCAAGATAAGAAGCCGGTAGAATCCGGAAACACCATATATTTT. Protein: CASSQDKKPVESGNTIYF.

This clone was observed a few times. The chain joins TRBV5-4 to TRBJ1-3; 10 bases fit TRBD1. CDR3 length: 15 residues. The germline V gene encodes CDR1 SGHNT and CDR2 YYREEE (reference sequence). V lost 5 bases to trimming and J lost 4 bases; unmatched junction nucleotides: 6. Written as DNA, the CDR3 is TGTGCCAGCAGACCTGGACAGGGGGTGGGAAACACCATATATTTT. Protein sequence: CASRPGQGVGNTIYF.

This chain uses TRBV15 with TRBJ2-7; TRBD2 might be the D (6 bases). This CDR3 is built from 16 residues. CDR1 and CDR2 from the germline V gene are LNHNV and YYDKDF (reference sequence). Trimming removed 0 bases from V and 0 bases from J, with 12 bases in between. The CDR3 loop is CATSRDRRETSYEQYV. CDR3 in DNA: TGTGCCACCAGCAGAGATAGACGGGAGACCTCCTACGAGCAGTACGTC.

V is TRBV5-1 and J is TRBJ1-3, with D perhaps TRBD1 (5 bases). The V end was cut by 2 bases, the J end by 0 bases, with 18 bases between. The germline CDR1 and CDR2 sequences are SGHRS and YFSETQ. CDR3 length equals 18 residues. CDR3 amino acids: CASSFFIQGLDSGNTIYF. In DNA, the CDR3 is TGCGCCAGCAGCTTCTTTATTCAGGGCCTCGACTCTGGAAACACCATATATTTT.

This chain uses TRBV11-2 with TRBJ1-5, with 8 bases that match TRBD1. CDR3 size: 14 residues. The germline gives CDR1 SGHAT, CDR2 FQNNGV. Germline trimming cut 4 bases from V and 7 bases from J; bases unmatched to any gene: 6. CDR3 amino acids: CASSSGQEGQPQHF. For the CDR3, the DNA is TGTGCCAGCAGCTCGGGACAGGAGGGACAGCCCCAGCATTTT.

This chain joins TRBV18 and TRBJ2-5; a possible D gene is TRBD1 (5 bases). Trimming left V 3 bases short and J 5 bases short, with 10 bases between. The CDR3 totals 13 residues. CDR1 and CDR2 (germline): KGHSH, LQKENI. CDR3 protein: CASSPQGYETQYF. The DNA for the CDR3 is TGTGCCAGCTCACCCCAGGGTTACGAGACCCAGTACTTC.

Only one count was recorded for this clone. The chain carries TRBV11-2 and TRBJ1-1, with 7 positions matching TRBD1. Germline-derived CDR1 and CDR2 are SGHAT and FQNNGV. The CDR3 contains 15 residues. The junction had 6 bases not matched to a gene; V was cut back by 0 bases and J by 5 bases. The CDR3 sequence is CASSLDEGARTEAFF. CDR3 DNA: TGTGCCAGCAGCTTAGATGAGGGGGCGCGGACTGAAGCTTTCTTT.

The chain carries TRBV5-1 and TRBJ2-5; 8 bases agree with TRBD1. Germline CDR1 is SGHRS and CDR2 is YFSETQ. The ends lost 0 bases at V and 7 bases at J; junction bases unmatched: 8. The CDR3 runs to 15 residues. The CDR3 here is CASSLEGTGLATQYF. In DNA form, the CDR3 reads TGCGCCAGCAGCTTGGAAGGGACAGGTCTCGCGACCCAGTACTTC.

The rearrangement uses TRBV4-1 and TRBJ2-2, with 9 bases lining up with TRBD1. CDR3 length: 14 amino acids. Germline V gene lookup returns CDR1 MGHRA and CDR2 YSYEKL. The V and J ends lost 2 bases and 11 bases, in that order; junction bases with no gene match: 6. As DNA, the CDR3 is TGCGCCAGCAGCCAACGAACAGGGGGCAACGAGCTGTTTTTT. The encoded protein is CASSQRTGGNELFF.

This clone appeared once. This sequence joins TRBV10-3 and TRBJ2-1, with D possibly TRBD2 on 7 matching bases. The V gene lost 0 bases and the J gene lost 5 bases, with 14 bases spanning the gap. The CDR3 runs 16 residues. Germline V gene lookup returns CDR1 ENHRY and CDR2 SYGVKD. CDR3 region: CAISESGRGANNEQFF. In DNA form, the CDR3 reads TGTGCCATCAGTGAGTCTGGACGGGGGGCCAACAATGAGCAGTTCTTC.

The chain couples TRBV4-2 to TRBJ2-1, with D perhaps TRBD2 (7 bases). The CDR3 extends over 17 amino acids. Germline-derived CDR1 and CDR2 are LGHNA and YNFKEQ. The V end was cut by 0 bases, the J end by 4 bases, with 16 bases between. The CDR3 sequence: CASSQDRGGGAYNEQFF. The CDR3, as DNA: TGTGCCAGCAGCCAAGATCGGGGAGGGGGGGCGTACAATGAGCAGTTCTTC.

This clone showed up just a few times. The rearrangement links TRBV14 to TRBJ1-1, with D unclear. CDR1 and CDR2 (germline): SGHDN, FVKESK. V was pared by 2 bases and J by 10 bases, with 8 bases between. CDR3 length: 11 residues. The CDR3 sequence is CASSQNEAAFF. The CDR3 region has the DNA TGTGCCAGCAGCCAAAATGAAGCAGCTTTCTTT. Variable domain in full (rest from reference TRBV14 and TRBJ1-1): EAGVTQFPSHSVIEKGQTVTLRCDPISGHDNLYWYRRVMGKEIKFLLHFVKESKQDESGMPNNRFLAERTGGTYSTLKVQPAELEDSGVYFCASSQNEAAFFGQGTRLTVV.

In this sample, this clone turned up once. The rearrangement uses TRBV2 and TRBJ1-1, with D unclear. Per germline, CDR1 SNHLY and CDR2 FYNNEI. V was shortened by 0 bases and J by 1 base, with 15 bases between the two germline ends. The length of the CDR3 is 17 residues. The CDR3 protein is CASSEAQQRPGNTEAFF. The CDR3 nucleotides read TGTGCCAGCAGTGAAGCGCAGCAAAGGCCGGGGAACACTGAAGCTTTCTTT.

This clone was seen once. The chain employs TRBV11-3 and TRBJ1-1, with D perhaps matching TRBD1 (5 bases). The CDR3 has 13 residues. Germline V gene lookup returns CDR1 SGHNT and CDR2 YENEEA. V lost 6 bases, J lost 1 base, and 9 bases lay in between. The CDR3 loop reads CASSRGGNTEAFF. The CDR3 DNA is TGTGCCAGCAGTAGGGGAGGGAACACTGAAGCTTTCTTT.

The chain combines TRBV10-2 with TRBJ2-1; 7 bases fit TRBD1. Germline V lookup: CDR1 WSHSY, CDR2 SAAADI. Germline trimming cut 5 bases from V and 9 bases from J; bases unmatched to any gene: 10. The CDR3 has 14 residues. The CDR3 sequence: CASSPAGGGSEQFF. For the CDR3, the DNA is TGCGCCAGCAGTCCGGCAGGGGGTGGAAGTGAGCAGTTCTTC.

The gene calls are TRBV28 and TRBJ1-2; D remains unclear. From germline, CDR1 is MDHEN and CDR2 SYDVKM. The CDR3 sequence is 16 residues long. The V end was cut by 6 bases, the J end by 8 bases, with 25 bases between. The CDR3, as DNA: TGTGCCAGCAGCCTCACCACCGCCGGGAACCCACCGGGCTACACCTTC. Its protein is CASSLTTAGNPPGYTF.

This chain links TRBV7-8 with TRBJ1-1; D possibly corresponds to TRBD1 (6 bases). V was clipped by 1 base and J by 6 bases, with 21 bases between them. Germline values: CDR1 SGHVS, CDR2 FQNEAQ. This CDR3 spans 17 amino acids. Here the CDR3 reads CASSLGAQGPPGSEAFF. The CDR3 bases are TGTGCCAGCAGCTTAGGAGCCCAGGGGCCTCCGGGGTCTGAAGCTTTCTTT.

This sequence joins TRBV10-1 and TRBJ2-1; TRBD2 agrees at 8 bases. The J segment lost 8 bases and the V segment lost 4 bases, leaving 7 bases of the junction unmatched. Germline V gives CDR1 WNHNN, CDR2 SYGVQD (reference sequence). The CDR3 is 14 amino acids. Here the CDR3 reads CASSAGGGLDEQFF. The CDR3 DNA is TGCGCCAGCAGTGCCGGGGGGGGGTTGGATGAGCAGTTCTTC.

The J gene is TRBJ1-5, the V gene TRBV2; D is ambiguous. The germline CDR1 and CDR2 sequences are SNHLY and FYNNEI. CDR3 length: 14 residues. V lost 6 bases to trimming and J lost 1 base, with 10 bases between them. The CDR3 DNA reads TGTGCCAGCAGCATAGGAGGGAGCAATCAGCCCCAGCATTTT. Protein: CASSIGGSNQPQHF.

V gene TRBV29-1 combines with J gene TRBJ1-1; the match to TRBD1 covers 9 bases. V trimming: 5 bases; J trimming: 6 bases; junction bases outside the gene matches: 7. This CDR3 spans 13 amino acids. CDR1 is SQVTM and CDR2 is ANQGSEA in the germline V gene. The CDR3 region has the DNA TGCAGCGTTTACCGACAGGGGGGAGCTGAAGCTTTCTTT. Its translation is CSVYRQGGAEAFF.

This sequence joins TRBV6-5 and TRBJ1-2; perhaps TRBD1 as D (6 bases). V lost 1 base and J lost 2, with 14 bases in between. The CDR3 spans 16 residues. The germline gives CDR1 MNHEY, CDR2 SVGAGI. CDR3 DNA: TGTGCCAGCAGTTACTTTACCGGGACACAGAACTATGGCTACACCTTC. Translating it yields CASSYFTGTQNYGYTF.

The table lists this clone with a count of one. V gene TRBV7-9 combines with J gene TRBJ2-5; perhaps TRBD2 as D (7 bases). CDR3 length: 13 residues. The V gene lost 11 bases and the J gene lost 4 bases, with 17 bases spanning the gap. Germline loops: CDR1 SEHNR, CDR2 FQNEAQ (reference sequence). The CDR3 protein is CAGRRAGAETQYF. CDR3 DNA: TGTGCCGGGAGGAGGGCGGGGGCAGAGACCCAGTACTTC.

The J gene is TRBJ2-1, the V gene TRBV27; tentative D call: TRBD2 (6 bases). The germline V gene has CDR1 MNHEY and CDR2 SMNVEV (reference sequence). Trimming stripped 5 bases from V and 8 bases from J, with 19 bases between. The length of the CDR3 is 15 residues. Here the CDR3 DNA reads TGTGCCAGCAGTGAGACTAGTTTTAAGTACTATGAGCAGTTCTTC. This sequence encodes CASSETSFKYYEQFF.